Below are 21 T cell receptor beta chains sequenced from a single sample in a study of T-cell reconstitution after alpha-beta-depleted transplantation in children. Unique molecular identifiers were used to barcode this TCRbeta library. Using its own MiXCR run on the PCR reads, TCRdb lists one record per CDR3 protein. The table has about 980,000 distinct CDR3 sequences, about 30% seen once; the top ten hold over 25%. This material consisted of PBMCs, mostly from graft donor cells, taken 360 days after TCRalphabeta/CD19-depleted stem cell transplant. The receptors were sampled from a boy under two years old who had a stem cell transplant for SCID, so the T cells may come from the graft donor.

Only a few counts were recorded for this clonotype. V gene TRBV4-1 combines with J gene TRBJ2-7, with D tentatively TRBD1 (6 bases). Germline V gives CDR1 MGHRA, CDR2 YSYEKL. Between the trimmed V and J ends, which lost 1 base and 5 bases, there was a span of 15 bases. This CDR3 is built from 15 residues. CDR3 in amino acids: CASSQGVEGVNEQYF. The CDR3 DNA reads TGCGCCAGCAGCCAAGGGGTTGAGGGGGTCAACGAGCAGTACTTC.

The chain recombines TRBV29-1 with TRBJ2-2; a possible D gene is TRBD2 (6 bases). V was cut by 7 bases and J by 2 bases, with 14 bases left in between. The CDR3 contains 14 residues. In germline, CDR1 is SQVTM, CDR2 ANQGSEA. CDR3 sequence reads: CSAERGLNTGELFF. The DNA of the CDR3 is TGCAGCGCAGAACGGGGGTTAAACACCGGGGAGCTGTTTTTT.

This clonotype was recorded at least ten times. The chain combines TRBV4-1 with TRBJ2-1; TRBD2 is a possible D gene (5 bases). Deletions cut 2 bases from V and 9 bases from J, with 5 bases between. The CDR3 totals 11 residues. The V gene's germline CDR1 is MGHRA and CDR2 YSYEKL. The CDR3 sequence is CASSQRGEQFF. The DNA of the CDR3 is TGCGCCAGCAGCCAACGGGGTGAGCAGTTCTTC.

The V and J genes are TRBV7-2 and TRBJ2-7; D gene unclear. There are 11 residues in the CDR3. Germline loops: CDR1 SGHTA, CDR2 FQGNSA. V was trimmed by 4 bases and J by 10 bases, leaving 11 bases between them. CDR3 in amino acids: CASSSHLGQYF. CDR3 coding DNA: TGTGCCAGCAGCTCTCACCTAGGCCAGTACTTC. The full variable domain, rest sourced from reference TRBV7-2 and TRBJ2-7, is GAGVSQSPSNKVTEKGKDVELRCDPISGHTALYWYRQSLGQGLEFLIYFQGNSAPDKSGLPSDRFSAERTGGSVSTLTIQRTQQEDSAVYLCASSSHLGQYFGPGTRLTVT.

In DNA form, the CDR3 reads TGTGCCAGCACCCGGCTCAATGAGCAGTTCTTC. Translation gives CASTRLNEQFF. This chain uses TRBV6-5 with TRBJ2-1; D gene unclear. Germline V gene sequence: CDR1 MNHEY, CDR2 SVGAGI. Between the trimmed V and J ends, which lost 7 bases and 6 bases, there was a span of 7 bases. CDR3 length: 11 amino acids.

V is TRBV5-6 and J is TRBJ1-1; a possible D gene is TRBD1 (5 bases). Trimming cost V 4 bases and J 8 bases, with 30 bases left between them. This CDR3 region has 18 residues. In germline, CDR1 is SGHDT, CDR2 YYEEEE. The CDR3 DNA is TGTGCCAGCAGCCTGTTCGGAATAAACAGGACGGGCCCTCTGGAAGCTTTCTTT. It encodes CASSLFGINRTGPLEAFF.

The chain uses TRBV28 and TRBJ1-6; D is perhaps TRBD1 (5 bases). CDR1 and CDR2 (germline): MDHEN, SYDVKM. The CDR3 runs to 13 residues. Trimming cost V 8 bases and J 9 bases, with 14 bases left between them. In DNA form, the CDR3 reads TGTGCCAGCGGCGGGGCTCTGAGTTCACCCCTCCACTTT. Protein product: CASGGALSSPLHF.

This clonotype is a singleton in its sample. The rearrangement links TRBV5-1 to TRBJ2-1, with TRBD1 matching over 9 bases. Germline CDR1 reads SGHRS; CDR2 reads YFSETQ. The ends lost 3 bases at V and 6 bases at J; junction bases unmatched: 4. This CDR3 is built from 14 residues. CDR3 region: CASSSTGGTNEQFF. The CDR3 region has the DNA TGCGCCAGCAGCTCCACAGGGGGCACCAATGAGCAGTTCTTC. The whole variable domain, filled in from reference TRBV5-1 and TRBJ2-1, reads KAGVTQTPRYLIKTRGQQVTLSCSPISGHRSVSWYQQTPGQGLQFLFEYFSETQRNKGNFPGRFSGRQFSNSRSEMNVSTLELGDSALYLCASSSTGGTNEQFFGPGTRLTVL.

The V call is TRBV20-1, the J call TRBJ2-2; no definite D call. The ends were cut back, 5 bases at V and 8 bases at J, with 15 bases in the middle. From germline, CDR1 is DFQATT and CDR2 SNEGSKA (reference sequence). This CDR3 is built from 13 residues. CDR3 DNA: TGCAGTGCTGCGCCCCCTGGTGCTGGGGAGCTGTTTTTT. Encoded protein: CSAAPPGAGELFF.

The chain uses TRBV10-3 and TRBJ1-1, with 8 bases lining up with TRBD1. The CDR3 covers 15 residues. The germline CDR1 and CDR2 sequences are ENHRY and SYGVKD. V shed 11 bases and J 3 bases; nucleotides not matched to a gene: 14. In DNA, the CDR3 is TGTGCCCCCACGGACAGGGCCGACCGGGACACTGAAGCTTTCTTT. It yields the protein CAPTDRADRDTEAFF.

The chain combines TRBV12-3 or TRBV12-4 with TRBJ2-3, with 8 bases identical to TRBD2. V lost 7 bases, J lost 6 bases, and 3 bases stayed unmatched. CDR3 length: 12 amino acids. The chain's CDR3 is CASTPGGDTQYF. CDR3 nucleotide sequence: TGTGCCAGCACGCCGGGAGGGGATACGCAGTATTTT.

This clonotype was seen a few times. V is TRBV11-1 and J is TRBJ2-4, with TRBD1 matching 8 bases. This CDR3 contains 18 residues. Germline CDR1 is SGHAT and CDR2 is FQDESV (reference sequence). Losses at the gene ends were 6 bases for V and 0 bases for J; bases not matched to a gene: 13. CDR3 region: CASSHPRDRLLAKNIQYF. CDR3 in DNA: TGTGCCAGCAGTCACCCTCGGGACAGGCTACTAGCCAAAAACATTCAGTACTTC.

This clonotype was counted between two and nine times. The chain combines TRBV5-1 with TRBJ1-1, with 8 bases fitting TRBD1. The CDR3 runs to 16 residues. Germline V CDR1 and CDR2: SGHRS, YFSETQ. V was pared by 4 bases and J by 1 base, with 9 bases of the junction left unmatched. The CDR3 nucleotides read TGCGCCAGCAGCCTTGGGTCGGGACAGGCGAACACTGAAGCTTTCTTT. This codes for CASSLGSGQANTEAFF. Full variable domain (outside the CDR3, taken from reference TRBV5-1 and TRBJ1-1): KAGVTQTPRYLIKTRGQQVTLSCSPISGHRSVSWYQQTPGQGLQFLFEYFSETQRNKGNFPGRFSGRQFSNSRSEMNVSTLELGDSALYLCASSLGSGQANTEAFFGQGTRLTVV.

This sequence joins TRBV7-2 and TRBJ2-3; D call uncertain. Per the germline V gene, CDR1 is SGHTA and CDR2 is FQGNSA. Trimming removed 2 bases from V and 1 base from J, with 13 bases in between. The CDR3 is 16 residues long. The CDR3 DNA reads TGTGCCAGCAGCTTAACCGGCAGTGGTCGCACAGATACGCAGTATTTT. Translating it yields CASSLTGSGRTDTQYF.

The chain couples TRBV6-5 to TRBJ2-3; D not certain. The CDR3 has 15 amino acids. Germline V CDR1 and CDR2: MNHEY, SVGAGI. The V end was cut by 0 bases, the J end by 1 base, with 8 bases between. DNA for the CDR3: TGTGCCAGCAGTTACTCGGGGTCTCGCACAGATACGCAGTATTTT. Protein sequence: CASSYSGSRTDTQYF.

J is TRBJ1-6 and V is TRBV5-6; D unresolved. CDR1 SGHDT and CDR2 YYEEEE come from the germline V gene. The CDR3 consists of 13 residues. V dropped 6 bases and J dropped 7 bases, with 11 bases sitting between them. CDR3: CASTPQSNSPLHF. In DNA, the CDR3 is TGTGCCAGCACCCCTCAGTCCAATTCACCCCTCCACTTT.

The chain couples TRBV10-3 to TRBJ2-1; D may correspond to TRBD1 or TRBD2 (6 bases each). The CDR3 extends over 13 amino acids. CDR1 and CDR2 (germline): ENHRY, SYGVKD. Deletions cut 10 bases from V and 6 bases from J, with 16 bases between. The CDR3 loop reads CATRGPGGNEQFF. CDR3 DNA: TGTGCCACCCGGGGGCCTGGGGGCAATGAGCAGTTCTTC.

J is TRBJ1-3 and V is TRBV10-3; possibly TRBD1 for D (5 bases). CDR3 length: 15 residues. V was shortened by 5 bases and J by 3 bases, with 14 bases between the two germline ends. Per the germline V gene, CDR1 is ENHRY and CDR2 is SYGVKD. The CDR3 loop is CAISPRQRDGNTIYF. CDR3 in DNA: TGTGCCATCAGTCCAAGACAGAGGGATGGAAACACCATATATTTT.

The chain uses TRBV11-2 and TRBJ2-7; no clear D gene. CDR3 length equals 14 residues. V gave up 5 bases and J gave up 3 bases, with 14 bases separating them. Germline V gene data show CDR1 as SGHAT and CDR2 as FQNNGV. The CDR3 is CASSPRSLIYEQYF. The CDR3 DNA follows: TGTGCCAGCAGCCCTCGTTCCCTGATCTACGAGCAGTACTTC.

This clonotype was found many times. This chain uses TRBV12-3 or TRBV12-4 with TRBJ2-3, with TRBD2 matching 7 bases. J gave up 0 bases and V 2 bases, and 8 bases lay outside the gene matches. CDR3 size: 17 residues. Written as DNA, the CDR3 is TGTGCCAGCAGTTTACCCTCTAGCGGCCGAAGCACAGATACGCAGTATTTT. Its protein product is CASSLPSSGRSTDTQYF.

This clonotype was detected a few times. This chain uses TRBV4-1 with TRBJ1-1; tentative D call: TRBD1 (5 bases). The CDR3 is 17 amino acids. Germline CDR1 MGHRA, CDR2 YSYEKL. Trimming cost V 1 base and J 4 bases, with 19 bases left between them. The CDR3 DNA reads as TGCGCCAGCAGCCAAGCTCAGGGTCTGGAGCTTGGCACTGAAGCTTTCTTT. This encodes CASSQAQGLELGTEAFF.